This TCR beta chain was profiled in a study of T cell responses to AZD1222 COVID-19 vaccine. Study conclusions and caveats: Most donors were white British and more were female, and clonal diversity was possibly underestimated. Just six AZD1222 recipients were seropositive at baseline.

Sequencing was performed with immunoSEQ multiplex PCR; in TCRdb, only in-frame clones are kept and a portion is missing. Seen here are 140,000 to 150,000 clones, approximately 89% observed once, and the top ten hold over 13%. Germline V gene data show CDR1 as SGHTA and CDR2 as FQGTGA. Trimming took off 2 bases at V and 0 bases at J, with 5 bases between the two ends. The length of the CDR3 is 14 residues. A remark on this clone: Its antigen is unidentified.

V is TRBV7-3 and J is TRBJ1-3; D uncertain. The TCR comes from an adult in good health. Sequenced here: peripheral blood, sampled on day 0 of AZD1222 vaccination. The DNA of the CDR3 is TGTGCCAGCAGCTTACCCGTCTCTGGAAACACCATATATTTT. It encodes CASSLPVSGNTIYF.